This T cell receptor (beta chain) was sequenced for a study of OX40 agonist ivuxolimab in advanced cancers. Study-level information: Hepatocellular carcinoma, melanoma, renal cell or head and neck cancer affected the dose-escalation patients. Anti-PD-1, anti-PD-L1 or anti-CTLA-4 therapy given earlier was allowed, and around 40% had some.

Produced via immunoSEQ multiplex PCR; TCRdb's table is partial and in-frame only. The table lists about 46,000 clones, around 89% of them singletons. Points on this clone: Its target is not known.

General observations from the study: Certain nonresponders additionally had low normalized T-cell clonal expansion. Expanded peripheral T cell antigen specificity was not determined.

This sequence was found in an adult with an advanced solid tumor such as melanoma, head and neck, liver or kidney cancer. This sample comprised CD4+ or CD8+ T cells sorted from blood, obtained in a trial of the OX40 agonist ivuxolimab.

The CDR3 region is CSARLGYEQYF. The CDR3 DNA reads TGCAGTGCCCGGTTAGGGTACGAGCAGTACTTC. The V call is TRBV20-1, the J call TRBJ2-7, with D hard to call. CDR1 and CDR2 from the germline V gene are DFQATT and SNEGSKA (reference sequence). This CDR3 spans 11 amino acids. V dropped 6 bases and J dropped 4 bases, with 10 bases sitting between them.